This passage covers 17 T cell receptor beta chains from one sample sequenced in a study of cytomegalovirus exposure and HLA in healthy donors. Sequencing was performed with immunoSEQ multiplex PCR; in TCRdb, only in-frame clones are kept and a portion is missing. The profile shows fewer than 150,000 clones, roughly 86% of them singletons. The sequenced material came from PBMCs. The receptor set was obtained from a man between 18 and 29 years old in good health and CMV-seropositive.

The chain has TRBV11-2 and TRBJ1-1; D is perhaps TRBD1 (5 bases). The ends were cut back, 5 bases at V and 1 base at J, with 14 bases in the middle. CDR1 is SGHAT, CDR2 FQNNGV, per germline. The CDR3 is 15 amino acids. The DNA of the CDR3 is TGTGCCAGCAGCCCTCACGCGGGGCGGAACACTGAAGCTTTCTTT. It translates to CASSPHAGRNTEAFF.

The chain has TRBV5-6 and TRBJ2-7; 9 bases fit TRBD1. CDR3 length: 16 amino acids. Germline loops: CDR1 SGHDT, CDR2 YYEEEE. The trim removed 1 base at V and 7 bases at J, leaving 12 bases unmatched. The CDR3 here is CASSLPGQGSLEEQYF. In DNA form, the CDR3 reads TGTGCCAGCAGCTTGCCGGGACAGGGAAGCCTGGAGGAGCAGTACTTC.

The sample holds a few counts of this clone. The gene calls are TRBV7-8 and TRBJ1-3; no clear D gene. In germline, CDR1 is SGHVS, CDR2 FQNEAQ. This CDR3 region has 12 residues. Trimming pared 8 bases from V and 3 bases from J, leaving 8 bases between. The CDR3 is CASSAGGNTIYF. The CDR3 coding sequence is TGTGCCAGCTCGGCAGGTGGAAACACCATATATTTT.

This chain joins TRBV2 and TRBJ1-5, with a possible D match to TRBD1 (6 bases). The V gene's germline CDR1 is SNHLY and CDR2 FYNNEI. The length of the CDR3 is 15 residues. Between the trimmed V and J ends, which lost 4 bases and 4 bases, there was a span of 14 bases. The CDR3 DNA is TGTGCCAGCAGTGTAAGGGGGGGGAAAAATCAGCCCCAGCATTTT. Residues: CASSVRGGKNQPQHF.

The chain recombines TRBV19 with TRBJ1-4; D might be TRBD1 (6 bases). Germline CDR1 LNHDA, CDR2 SQIVND (reference sequence). The CDR3 consists of 13 residues. Trimming stripped 5 bases from V and 6 bases from J, with 10 bases between. CDR3 coding DNA: TGTGCCAGTAGTGGGGGCCGAGATGAAAAACTGTTTTTT. Protein product: CASSGGRDEKLFF.

This sequence joins TRBV9 and TRBJ2-7; 10 nucleotides match TRBD2. The CDR3 loop spans 15 amino acids. V lost 0 bases and J lost 3; bases outside the gene matches: 3. Germline V lookup: CDR1 SGDLS, CDR2 YYNGEE. In DNA, the CDR3 is TGTGCCAGCAGCGTAGGTGGACTAGCGGACTACGAGCAGTACTTC. Translation gives CASSVGGLADYEQYF.

The sample holds one count of this clone. The CDR3 protein is CASSITGRGLAAYEQYF. In nucleotides, the CDR3 is TGTGCCAGTAGTATAACCGGTCGGGGACTAGCGGCTTACGAGCAGTACTTC. The gene calls are TRBV19 and TRBJ2-7, with 11 bases fitting TRBD2. Germline V lookup: CDR1 LNHDA, CDR2 SQIVND (reference sequence). This CDR3 spans 17 amino acids. V lost 2 bases to trimming and J lost 4 bases; unmatched junction nucleotides: 10.

V gene TRBV5-1 combines with J gene TRBJ2-5, with TRBD2 matching 7 bases. Unmatched junction bases numbered 3, after V lost 2 bases and J lost 2 bases. The CDR3 sequence is 14 residues long. Germline-derived CDR1 and CDR2 are SGHRS and YFSETQ. The CDR3 sequence: CASSFGAGQETQYF. Written as DNA, the CDR3 is TGCGCCAGCAGCTTCGGAGCGGGACAAGAGACCCAGTACTTC.

The J gene is TRBJ2-2, the V gene TRBV7-3, with 8 bases matching TRBD1. Germline V gene data show CDR1 as SGHTA and CDR2 as FQGTGA. Trimming at V came to 2 bases and at J to 3 bases, leaving 5 bases not matched to a gene. The CDR3 sequence is 16 residues long. The DNA of the CDR3 is TGTGCCAGCAGCTTACGAGGACAGGGATACACCGGGGAGCTGTTTTTT. Its protein is CASSLRGQGYTGELFF.

This rearrangement joins TRBV10-3 to TRBJ1-5, with TRBD1 matching 8 bases. Looked up from germline, CDR1 is ENHRY and CDR2 is SYGVKD. V gave up 10 bases and J gave up 7 bases; unmatched junction bases: 9. The CDR3 totals 13 residues. CDR3 residues: CATTDRESQPQHF. CDR3 DNA: TGTGCCACCACGGACAGGGAGAGCCAGCCCCAGCATTTT.

The V call is TRBV2, the J call TRBJ2-1; TRBD1 might be the D (6 bases). CDR1 and CDR2 from the germline V gene are SNHLY and FYNNEI. Trimming took off 6 bases at V and 4 bases at J, with 7 bases between the two ends. The CDR3 is made up of 12 amino acids. The CDR3 protein is CASRTGYNEQFF. CDR3 nucleotides: TGTGCCAGCAGAACAGGGTACAATGAGCAGTTCTTC.

This chain links TRBV6-4 with TRBJ2-1; a possible D gene is TRBD1 (6 bases). The CDR3 covers 17 residues. V was clipped by 2 bases and J by 1 base, with 15 bases between them. The germline gives CDR1 MRHNA, CDR2 SNTAGT. The CDR3 nucleotides read TGTGCCAGCAGTGACCAACAGGGCGTTGTATCCTACAATGAGCAGTTCTTC. Residues: CASSDQQGVVSYNEQFF.

The chain recombines TRBV19 with TRBJ1-1; TRBD1 matches 7 bases. The CDR3 loop spans 13 amino acids. V lost 6 bases and J lost 5; bases outside the gene matches: 6. Looked up from germline, CDR1 is LNHDA and CDR2 is SQIVND (reference sequence). CDR3 in DNA: TGTGCCAGTAGAAGGGGGCGGAATACTGAAGCTTTCTTT. Its protein product is CASRRGRNTEAFF.

V is TRBV7-3 and J is TRBJ2-3; TRBD2 aligns across 8 bases. Germline CDR1 is SGHTA and CDR2 is FQGTGA. CDR3 length equals 15 residues. J lost 2 bases, V lost 5 bases, and 6 bases had no gene match. CDR3 protein: CASSPRGGVTDTQYF. In DNA, the CDR3 is TGTGCCAGCAGCCCACGGGGGGGAGTCACAGATACGCAGTATTTT.

The V gene is TRBV25-1, the J gene TRBJ1-5; tentative D call: TRBD1 (5 bases). The CDR3 runs to 14 residues. In germline, CDR1 is MGHDK, CDR2 SYGVNS. Trimming shortened V by 6 bases and J by 3 bases, and 12 bases separated the two germline ends. CDR3 bases: TGTGCCAGCAGCAGGGTAGGCGACAATCAGCCCCAGCATTTT. Amino acids: CASSRVGDNQPQHF.

This chain joins TRBV5-8 and TRBJ2-7; tentatively, D is TRBD2 (7 bases). Germline CDR1 reads SGHTS; CDR2 reads YDEGEE. The CDR3 sequence is 13 residues long. The V gene lost 3 bases and the J gene lost 7 bases, with 14 bases spanning the gap. CDR3 in amino acids: CASSSGGRREQYF. The CDR3 DNA is TGTGCCAGCAGCTCGGGGGGCAGGAGAGAGCAGTACTTC. Using reference TRBV5-8 and TRBJ2-7 for the parts outside the CDR3, the full variable domain is EAGVTQSPTHLIKTRGQQATLRCSPISGHTSVYWYQQALGLGLQFLLWYDEGEERNRGNFPPRFSGRQFPNYSSELNVNALELEDSALYLCASSSGGRREQYFGPGTRLTVT.

This chain uses TRBV30 with TRBJ2-1; 13 bases line up with TRBD2. CDR1 and CDR2 from the germline V gene are GTSNPN and SVGIG (reference sequence). V lost 3 bases, J lost 8 bases, and 7 bases stayed unmatched. The CDR3 has 15 residues. CDR3 in amino acids: CAWSSGLAGVDEQFF. In nucleotides, the CDR3 is TGTGCCTGGAGCTCCGGACTAGCGGGAGTCGATGAGCAGTTCTTC.